This TCR beta chain was sequenced for a study of cytomegalovirus exposure and HLA in healthy donors. Findings and limits, study-wide: Later, an analysis found that common viral pathogens appeared to be linked with several of the most significant clusters. Overall, about 160 TCR beta chains were annotated as cytomegalovirus-associated. Presence/absence analyses assumed roughly uniform sequencing depth across donors, which may not hold.

In the case of this clone: The antigen remains unidentified.

Use of 60 Vbeta and 13 Jbeta primers characterized the PCR. Profiling relied on immunoSEQ multiplex PCR, and the TCRdb table lists in-frame clones only, not all of them. Of around 40,000 clones in the sample, roughly nine tenths were seen once. Germline V gene lookup returns CDR1 LNHNV and CDR2 YYDKDF (reference sequence). Trimming removed 5 bases from V and 2 bases from J; junction bases left unmatched: 1. The CDR3 length is 13 residues. The chain uses TRBV15 and TRBJ1-2; 8 bases are a match to TRBD1. Sequenced material: PBMCs. This clonotype originated in a woman between 40 and 50 years old in good health and CMV-seropositive. In DNA form, the CDR3 reads TGTGCCACCAGCCAGGGGGCCAACTATGGCTACACCTTC. Protein product: CATSQGANYGYTF.